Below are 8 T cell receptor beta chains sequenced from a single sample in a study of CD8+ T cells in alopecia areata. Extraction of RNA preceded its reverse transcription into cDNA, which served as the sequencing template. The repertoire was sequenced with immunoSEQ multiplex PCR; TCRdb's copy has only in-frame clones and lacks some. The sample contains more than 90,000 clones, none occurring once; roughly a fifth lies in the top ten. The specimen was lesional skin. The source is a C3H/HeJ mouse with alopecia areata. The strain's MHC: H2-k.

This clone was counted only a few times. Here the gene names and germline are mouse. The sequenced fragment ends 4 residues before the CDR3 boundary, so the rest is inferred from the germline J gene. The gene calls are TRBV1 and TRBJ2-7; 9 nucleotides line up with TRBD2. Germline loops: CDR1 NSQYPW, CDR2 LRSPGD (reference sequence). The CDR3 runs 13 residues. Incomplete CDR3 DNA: TGCACCTGCACAGACTGGGGGTCAGAT. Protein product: CTCTDWGSD. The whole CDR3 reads CTCTDWGSDEQYF.

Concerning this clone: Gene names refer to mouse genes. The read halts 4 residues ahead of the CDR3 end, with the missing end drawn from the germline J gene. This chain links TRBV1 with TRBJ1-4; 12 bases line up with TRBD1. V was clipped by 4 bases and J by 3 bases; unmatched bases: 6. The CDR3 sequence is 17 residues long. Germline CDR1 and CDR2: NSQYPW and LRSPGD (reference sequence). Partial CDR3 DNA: TGCACCTGCAGTGAGGGGACAGGGGGCGCGGCCAACGAA. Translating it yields CTCSEGTGGAANE. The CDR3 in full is CTCSEGTGGAANERLFF.

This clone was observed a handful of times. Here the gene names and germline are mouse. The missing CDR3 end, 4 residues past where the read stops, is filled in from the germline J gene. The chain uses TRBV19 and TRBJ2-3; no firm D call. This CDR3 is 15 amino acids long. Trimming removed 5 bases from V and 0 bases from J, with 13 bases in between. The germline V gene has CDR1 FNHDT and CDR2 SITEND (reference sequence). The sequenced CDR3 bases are TGTGCCAGCAGCCATCAGATAGCTAGTGCAGAA. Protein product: CASSHQIASAE. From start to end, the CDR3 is CASSHQIASAETLYF.

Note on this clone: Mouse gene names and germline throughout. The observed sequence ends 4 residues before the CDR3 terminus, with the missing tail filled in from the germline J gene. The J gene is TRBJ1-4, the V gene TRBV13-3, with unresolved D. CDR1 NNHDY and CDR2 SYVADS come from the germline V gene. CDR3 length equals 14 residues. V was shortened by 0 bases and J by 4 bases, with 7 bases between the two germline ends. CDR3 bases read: TGTGCCAGCAGTGATGACATCAACAACGAA. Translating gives CASSDDINNE. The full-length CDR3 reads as CASSDDINNERLFF.

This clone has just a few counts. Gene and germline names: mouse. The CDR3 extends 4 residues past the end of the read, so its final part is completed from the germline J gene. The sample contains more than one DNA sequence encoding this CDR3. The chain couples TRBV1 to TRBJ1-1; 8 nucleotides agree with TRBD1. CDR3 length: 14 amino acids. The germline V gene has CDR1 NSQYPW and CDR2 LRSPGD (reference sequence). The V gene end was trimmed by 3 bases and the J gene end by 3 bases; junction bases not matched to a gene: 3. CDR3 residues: CTCSAGQGHTEVFF. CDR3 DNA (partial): TGCACCTGCAGTGCCGGACAGGGTCACACA.

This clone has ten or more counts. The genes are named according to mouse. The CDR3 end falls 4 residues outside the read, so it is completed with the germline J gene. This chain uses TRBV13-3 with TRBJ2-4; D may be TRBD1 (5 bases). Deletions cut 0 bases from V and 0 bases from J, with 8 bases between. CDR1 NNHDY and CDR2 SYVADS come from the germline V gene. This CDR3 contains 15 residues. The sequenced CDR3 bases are TGTGCCAGCAGTGATGCAGACAGTAGTCAAAAC. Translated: CASSDADSSQN. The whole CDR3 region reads CASSDADSSQNTLYF. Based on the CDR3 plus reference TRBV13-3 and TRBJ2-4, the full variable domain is EAAVTQSPRSKVAVTGGKVTLSCHQTNNHDYMYWYRQDTGHGLRLIHYSYVADSTEKGDIPDGYKASRPSQENFSLILELASLSQTAVYFCASSDADSSQNTLYFGAGTRLSVL.

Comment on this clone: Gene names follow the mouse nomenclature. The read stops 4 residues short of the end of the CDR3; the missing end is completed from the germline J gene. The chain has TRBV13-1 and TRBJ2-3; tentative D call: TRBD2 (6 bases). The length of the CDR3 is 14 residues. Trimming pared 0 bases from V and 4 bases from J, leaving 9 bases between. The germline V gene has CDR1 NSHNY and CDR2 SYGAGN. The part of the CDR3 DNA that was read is TGTGCCAGCAGTGATGTCGGGGGGACAGAA. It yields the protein CASSDVGGTE. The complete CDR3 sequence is CASSDVGGTETLYF.

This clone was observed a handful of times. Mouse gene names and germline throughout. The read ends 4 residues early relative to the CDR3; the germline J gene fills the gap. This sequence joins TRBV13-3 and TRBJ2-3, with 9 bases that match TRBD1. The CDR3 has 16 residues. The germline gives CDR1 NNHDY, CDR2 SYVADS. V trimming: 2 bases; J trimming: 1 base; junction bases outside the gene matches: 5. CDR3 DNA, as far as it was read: TGTGCCAGCAGTGAAGGGACAGGGTATGGTGCAGAA. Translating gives CASSEGTGYGAE. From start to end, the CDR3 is CASSEGTGYGAETLYF.